Below are 20 T cell receptor beta chains sequenced from a single sample in a study of blood T cell repertoires in COVID-19. Assay: immunoSEQ multiplex PCR; the TCRdb copy retains only in-frame clones and omits some. Of 200,000 or so clones listed, 92% are singletons. The sequenced sample was peripheral blood. The source of these receptors is a man aged 55 to 70 with COVID-19, enrolled during active disease.

The J gene is TRBJ2-7, the V gene TRBV6-1; the match to TRBD1 covers 8 bases. The germline V gene has CDR1 MNHNS and CDR2 SASEGT. The V gene end was trimmed by 3 bases and the J gene end by 3 bases; junction bases not matched to a gene: 4. The CDR3 runs to 14 residues. The CDR3 region is CASSDRGQGYEQYF. The CDR3 DNA reads as TGTGCCAGCAGTGACAGGGGGCAGGGCTACGAGCAGTACTTC.

The chain carries TRBV30 and TRBJ2-3, with 7 bases lining up with TRBD1. The CDR3 is 13 amino acids. V was clipped by 5 bases and J by 1 base; unmatched bases: 3. Per the germline V gene, CDR1 is GTSNPN and CDR2 is SVGIG (reference sequence). In nucleotides, the CDR3 is TGTGCCTGGGACAGGGATGGCACAGATACGCAGTATTTT. This codes for CAWDRDGTDTQYF.

The V and J genes are TRBV6-2 or TRBV6-3 and TRBJ2-1; D is undetermined. The germline CDR1 and CDR2 sequences are MNHEY and SVGEGT. This CDR3 is built from 12 residues. V dropped 2 bases and J dropped 8 bases, with 7 bases sitting between them. The CDR3: CASSYPQDEQFF. The CDR3 DNA reads as TGTGCCAGCAGTTACCCGCAGGATGAGCAGTTCTTC.

The chain combines TRBV3-1 (or the pseudogene TRBV3-2) with TRBJ1-1; a weak D match, TRBD1 (5 bases). Germline CDR1 and CDR2: LGHDT and YNNKEL (reference sequence). Trimming removed 5 bases from V and 4 bases from J, with 11 bases in between. The CDR3 runs to 13 residues. The CDR3: CASSAQGSTEAFF. CDR3 sequence (DNA): TGTGCCAGCAGCGCTCAGGGATCCACTGAAGCTTTCTTT.

In nucleotides, the CDR3 is TGTGCCAGCTCACCAAGTGGACAGGGAGATGCTTTCTTT. This codes for CASSPSGQGDAFF. The gene calls are TRBV18 and TRBJ1-1; 8 nucleotides match TRBD1. V shed 2 bases, J shed 11 bases, and the junction held 7 bases outside the gene matches. Germline V CDR1 and CDR2: KGHSH, LQKENI. The CDR3 loop spans 13 amino acids.

The chain recombines TRBV7-9 with TRBJ2-1; TRBD2 agrees at 7 bases. CDR3 length: 14 residues. V was pared by 7 bases and J by 3 bases, with 6 bases of the junction left unmatched. Germline V CDR1 and CDR2: SEHNR, FQNEAQ (reference sequence). Here the CDR3 DNA reads TGTGCCAGCATGGGCGGGAGCCACTACAATGAGCAGTTCTTC. Translating gives CASMGGSHYNEQFF.

This chain joins TRBV27 and TRBJ1-1, with unresolved D. The CDR3 covers 16 residues. Germline CDR1 MNHEY, CDR2 SMNVEV (reference sequence). With 5 bases removed from V and 1 base from J, the gap between germline ends came to 17 bases. The CDR3: CASSPFPTLTNTEAFF. The CDR3 nucleotides are TGTGCCAGCAGTCCCTTCCCCACTCTTACGAACACTGAAGCTTTCTTT.

The V call is TRBV11-3, the J call TRBJ2-3, with 8 bases identical to TRBD1. Losses at the gene ends were 5 bases for V and 3 bases for J; bases not matched to a gene: 7. The CDR3 contains 15 residues. Germline V gene lookup returns CDR1 SGHNT and CDR2 YENEEA. In DNA, the CDR3 is TGTGCCAGCAGCAAGACAGGGGATGGAACAGATACGCAGTATTTT. It encodes CASSKTGDGTDTQYF.

The chain is built from TRBV29-1 and TRBJ2-7, with D possibly TRBD2 on 6 matching bases. CDR1 is SQVTM, CDR2 ANQGSEA, per germline. Trimming pared 0 bases from V and 2 bases from J, leaving 14 bases between. The CDR3 sequence is 15 residues long. The chain's CDR3 is CSVEDRGSGPYEQYF. The CDR3 nucleotides read TGCAGCGTTGAAGATCGGGGTAGCGGTCCCTACGAGCAGTACTTC.

The chain joins TRBV19 to TRBJ2-1; perhaps TRBD2 as D (5 bases). Germline-derived CDR1 and CDR2 are LNHDA and SQIVND (reference sequence). V lost 1 base and J lost 0, with 13 bases in between. This CDR3 has 17 residues. The CDR3: CASSIGWRASSYNEQFF. The CDR3, as DNA: TGTGCCAGTAGTATAGGGTGGCGGGCCAGCTCCTACAATGAGCAGTTCTTC.

V usage is TRBV9 and J usage is TRBJ1-2, with TRBD1 matching 7 bases. V lost 3 bases to trimming and J lost 8 bases; unmatched junction nucleotides: 7. Germline CDR1 reads SGDLS; CDR2 reads YYNGEE. This CDR3 region has 13 residues. The CDR3 coding sequence is TGTGCCAGCAGCGCCCGGACAGGATGGGGCTACACCTTC. Protein sequence: CASSARTGWGYTF.

The chain recombines TRBV7-8 with TRBJ2-1; 10 nucleotides agree with TRBD2. V was clipped by 4 bases and J by 3 bases; unmatched bases: 15. The CDR3 is 19 amino acids. CDR1 SGHVS and CDR2 FQNEAQ come from the germline V gene. Here the CDR3 DNA reads TGTGCCAGCAGCTCCCCATTGGGGGAGGGGACTAGCGACTACAATGAGCAGTTCTTC. Translation gives CASSSPLGEGTSDYNEQFF.

This clone has only one observation. The genes are TRBV2 and TRBJ1-5; D not resolved. This CDR3 is built from 13 residues. V was shortened by 5 bases and J by 0 bases, with 5 bases between the two germline ends. The V gene's germline CDR1 is SNHLY and CDR2 FYNNEI. CDR3 region: CASSRVSNQPQHF. In DNA, the CDR3 is TGTGCCAGCAGTCGGGTTAGCAATCAGCCCCAGCATTTT.

The rearrangement links TRBV9 to TRBJ2-1; 8 bases are shared with TRBD2. Germline assignment: CDR1 SGDLS and CDR2 YYNGEE. V dropped 6 bases and J dropped 1; count of bases not matched to a gene: 9. This CDR3 has 16 residues. CDR3 region: CASTQTSGSSYNEQFF. The CDR3 DNA sequence: TGTGCCAGCACCCAAACAAGCGGGAGTTCCTACAATGAGCAGTTCTTC.

This clone has only one observation. This chain uses TRBV9 with TRBJ2-2; 7 positions match TRBD2. J lost 2 bases, V lost 4 bases, and 8 bases had no gene match. Germline V gene sequence: CDR1 SGDLS, CDR2 YYNGEE. The CDR3 loop spans 16 amino acids. This CDR3 reads CASSSRTRTNTGELFF. CDR3 coding DNA: TGTGCCAGCAGCTCACGGACTAGGACCAACACCGGGGAGCTGTTTTTT.

The chain carries TRBV20-1 and TRBJ2-3; 7 bases are shared with TRBD2. Trimming removed 3 bases from V and 4 bases from J; junction bases left unmatched: 10. There are 15 residues in the CDR3. Looked up from germline, CDR1 is DFQATT and CDR2 is SNEGSKA (reference sequence). The CDR3 nucleotides read TGCAGTGCTAGTTTGGTCGGGGGGAACGCAGATACGCAGTATTTT. This sequence encodes CSASLVGGNADTQYF.

This rearrangement joins TRBV7-9 to TRBJ2-1, with 10 bases aligning to TRBD2. There are 17 residues in the CDR3. Germline V gives CDR1 SEHNR, CDR2 FQNEAQ (reference sequence). J was trimmed by 7 bases and V by 4 bases; bases with no gene match: 13. The CDR3 coding sequence is TGTGCCAGCAGCTCTCCAGCGGGAGGGCCGTTGGGTAATGAGCAGTTCTTC. Translated: CASSSPAGGPLGNEQFF.

The genes are TRBV9 and TRBJ1-3, with TRBD1 matching over 8 bases. Germline V CDR1 and CDR2: SGDLS, YYNGEE. The CDR3 covers 15 residues. Trimming took 3 bases from V and 3 from J; bases not matched to a gene: 5. The CDR3 reads CASSARTGFGNTIYF. CDR3 in DNA: TGTGCCAGCAGCGCAAGGACAGGGTTTGGAAACACCATATATTTT.

The V call is TRBV3-1 (or the pseudogene TRBV3-2), the J call TRBJ2-1; TRBD2 aligns across 14 bases. J was trimmed by 0 bases and V by 3 bases; bases with no gene match: 10. CDR1 is LGHDT, CDR2 YNNKEL, per germline (reference sequence). The CDR3 runs 20 residues. The CDR3 loop is CASSQTPGLAGEFSYNEQFF. The CDR3 DNA reads TGTGCCAGCAGCCAGACACCGGGACTAGCGGGGGAATTCTCCTACAATGAGCAGTTCTTC.

The chain links TRBV5-1 to TRBJ2-3; 9 bases agree with TRBD2. Looked up from germline, CDR1 is SGHRS and CDR2 is YFSETQ. The length of the CDR3 is 14 residues. The V gene end was trimmed by 5 bases and the J gene end by 10 bases; junction bases not matched to a gene: 11. The CDR3 nucleotides read TGCGCCAGCAGTACCTCGGGCGGGGGGGATCCGCAGTATTTT. Its protein product is CASSTSGGGDPQYF.